What follows are 13 T cell receptor beta chains derived from one specimen sequenced in a study of T cell responses to AZD1222 COVID-19 vaccine. The repertoire was sequenced with immunoSEQ multiplex PCR; TCRdb's copy has only in-frame clones and lacks some. The table lists about 180,000 clones, 87% of them singletons. The input for sequencing was peripheral blood, taken on day 0 of AZD1222 vaccination. These receptors all come from an adult in good health.

The V call is TRBV5-1, the J call TRBJ1-1; D may be TRBD1 (5 bases). The CDR3 contains 13 residues. Trimming left V 4 bases short and J 0 bases short, with 7 bases between. Per the germline V gene, CDR1 is SGHRS and CDR2 is YFSETQ. CDR3 sequence: CASSRDLNTEAFF. The CDR3 bases are TGCGCCAGCAGCAGGGACCTGAACACTGAAGCTTTCTTT.

J is TRBJ1-6 and V is TRBV6-5; no definite D call. Germline V gene sequence: CDR1 MNHEY, CDR2 SVGAGI. This CDR3 spans 14 amino acids. V lost 8 bases and J lost 2, with 10 bases in between. DNA for the CDR3: TGTGCCAGCGGGAGGGAGGCCTATAATTCACCCCTCCACTTT. Its translation: CASGREAYNSPLHF.

V and J are TRBV30 and TRBJ1-5; TRBD1 matches at 9 bases. CDR3 length equals 15 residues. Germline V lookup: CDR1 GTSNPN, CDR2 SVGIG (reference sequence). The junction had 3 bases not matched to a gene; V was cut back by 3 bases and J by 0 bases. The CDR3 is CAWRGTGHSNQPQHF. CDR3 DNA: TGTGCCTGGAGGGGGACAGGGCATAGCAATCAGCCCCAGCATTTT.

The chain employs TRBV14 and TRBJ2-1; D is possibly TRBD2 (6 bases). Per germline, CDR1 SGHDN and CDR2 FVKESK. Trimming removed 5 bases from V and 0 bases from J, with 11 bases in between. The CDR3 length is 15 residues. The CDR3 region is CASSAGLHSYNEQFF. In DNA, the CDR3 is TGTGCCAGCAGCGCGGGACTCCACTCCTACAATGAGCAGTTCTTC.

As DNA, the CDR3 is TGTGCCAGCATCGGGGGATACAATGAGCAGTTCTTC. Its translation is CASIGGYNEQFF. This sequence joins TRBV7-9 and TRBJ2-1; D perhaps matches TRBD2 (6 bases). Germline assignment: CDR1 SEHNR and CDR2 FQNEAQ (reference sequence). This CDR3 contains 12 residues. Trimming took off 7 bases at V and 4 bases at J, with 8 bases between the two ends. The variable domain in full, with the rest retrieved from reference TRBV7-9 and TRBJ2-1, is DTGVSQNPRHKITKRGQNVTFRCDPISEHNRLYWYRQTLGQGPEFLTYFQNEAQLEKSRLLSDRFSAERPKGSFSTLEIQRTEQGDSAMYLCASIGGYNEQFFGPGTRLTVL.

The gene calls are TRBV2 and TRBJ1-2; D may be TRBD1 (6 bases). The CDR3 contains 14 residues. Germline V gives CDR1 SNHLY, CDR2 FYNNEI. Deletions cut 6 bases from V and 4 bases from J, with 15 bases between. CDR3 amino acids: CASSSLGQSYGYTF. CDR3 DNA: TGTGCCAGCAGCTCCCTCGGACAGAGCTATGGCTACACCTTC.

The chain recombines TRBV5-1 with TRBJ2-1, with 10 bases matching TRBD2. The CDR3 totals 16 residues. J gave up 7 bases and V 0 bases, and 7 bases lay outside the gene matches. The germline gives CDR1 SGHRS, CDR2 YFSETQ. The CDR3 protein is CASSLATGLALNEQFF. Written as DNA, the CDR3 is TGCGCCAGCAGCTTGGCTACGGGACTAGCGTTAAATGAGCAGTTCTTC.

The table lists this clone with a count of one. V usage is TRBV10-3 and J usage is TRBJ1-2; a possible D gene is TRBD1 (5 bases). The CDR3 length is 15 residues. The ends were cut back, 2 bases at V and 8 bases at J, with 18 bases in the middle. Germline lookup yields CDR1 ENHRY and CDR2 SYGVKD. CDR3 loop: CAISEPTLGVYGYTF. CDR3 nucleotide sequence: TGTGCCATCAGTGAGCCAACGTTAGGGGTCTACGGCTACACCTTC.

CDR3 in DNA: TGTGCCAGCTCACCACGAATGTCAGGGGTAGACGGTGAGCAGTTCTTC. Protein product: CASSPRMSGVDGEQFF. The V call is TRBV18, the J call TRBJ2-1, with D possibly matching TRBD1 (6 bases). Germline assignment: CDR1 KGHSH and CDR2 LQKENI. Trimming pared 1 base from V and 9 bases from J, leaving 19 bases between. The CDR3 contains 16 residues. The full variable domain, completed using reference TRBV18 and TRBJ2-1, is NAGVMQNPRHLVRRRGQEARLRCSPMKGHSHVYWYRQLPEEGLKFMVYLQKENIIDESGMPKERFSAEFPKEGPSILRIQQVVRGDSAAYFCASSPRMSGVDGEQFFGPGTRLTVL.

The rearrangement links TRBV2 to TRBJ2-7; 9 nucleotides line up with TRBD1. Trimming took 4 bases from V and 0 from J; bases not matched to a gene: 13. This CDR3 is built from 18 residues. The V gene's germline CDR1 is SNHLY and CDR2 FYNNEI. The CDR3 DNA sequence: TGTGCCAGCAGTGGCTCCCGGGACAGGGCAAGGGCCTCCTACGAGCAGTACTTC. It codes for CASSGSRDRARASYEQYF.

This chain uses TRBV6-5 with TRBJ2-3; 7 bases agree with TRBD2. J gave up 4 bases and V 2 bases, and 6 bases lay outside the gene matches. This CDR3 contains 15 residues. Germline V gene lookup returns CDR1 MNHEY and CDR2 SVGAGI. CDR3 loop: CASSYGRVTPDTQYF. Written as DNA, the CDR3 is TGTGCCAGCAGTTACGGGAGGGTTACTCCAGATACGCAGTATTTT.

This clone was counted between two and nine times. The chain carries TRBV7-2 and TRBJ1-2, with TRBD1 identical over 9 bases. Germline lookup yields CDR1 SGHTA and CDR2 FQGNSA. The CDR3 has 15 residues. With V trimmed by 6 bases and J by 7 bases, 12 bases remained unmatched. This CDR3 is CASRPGQGLRAGYTF. Written as DNA, the CDR3 is TGTGCCAGCAGGCCCGGACAGGGGTTGCGCGCTGGCTACACCTTC.

The chain couples TRBV14 to TRBJ1-1; unclear D gene. With 7 bases removed from V and 0 bases from J, the gap between germline ends came to 9 bases. The CDR3 is 13 residues long. Germline V lookup: CDR1 SGHDN, CDR2 FVKESK. The CDR3 is CASKEGMNTEAFF. DNA of the CDR3: TGTGCCAGCAAAGAAGGCATGAACACTGAAGCTTTCTTT.